These 23 T cell receptor beta chains share one sample of origin, sequenced in a study of glioma-infiltrating T cells after dendritic cell vaccination. Profiled with immunoSEQ multiplex PCR; TCRdb holds only in-frame clones, not every one. This sample carries 60,000 to 70,000 clones, 82% of them seen once, and the ten largest clones take about 10%. The sequences come from blood, collected before dendritic cell vaccination. Receptor source: a human donor with glioblastoma.

A remark on this clone: The junction shows a germline mismatch at one end, possibly a read error. The chain employs TRBV7-2 and TRBJ1-2, with D possibly matching TRBD1 (6 bases). CDR1 is SGHTA, CDR2 FQGNSA, per germline. The CDR3 length is 11 residues. The CDR3 region is CASSLITRTDF. Written as DNA, the CDR3 is TGTGCCAGCAGCTTAATTACTCGGACAGACTTC.

This rearrangement joins TRBV4-1 to TRBJ2-7; D unresolved. There are 12 residues in the CDR3. With 4 bases removed from V and 6 bases from J, the gap between germline ends came to 10 bases. The germline V gene encodes CDR1 MGHRA and CDR2 YSYEKL. The CDR3 nucleotides are TGCGCCAGCAGCCTCCCTAGAGGCGAGCAGTACTTC. Translating it yields CASSLPRGEQYF.

The sample holds one count of this clone. The genes are TRBV7-8 and TRBJ2-4; D is possibly TRBD1 (5 bases). Trimming left V 0 bases short and J 8 bases short, with 17 bases between. The CDR3 runs 16 residues. Germline loops: CDR1 SGHVS, CDR2 FQNEAQ. The CDR3 loop is CASSLARRFSRDIQYF. CDR3 DNA sequence: TGTGCCAGCAGCTTAGCGCGGCGGTTTAGCAGGGACATTCAGTACTTC.

The CDR3 is CASSFGGVYEQYF. The CDR3 region has the DNA TGTGCCAGCAGCTTTGGCGGGGTCTACGAGCAGTACTTC. The chain carries TRBV7-2 and TRBJ2-7, with D possibly matching TRBD2 (6 bases). From germline, CDR1 is SGHTA and CDR2 FQGNSA. CDR3 size: 13 residues. Trimming pared 3 bases from V and 3 bases from J, leaving 9 bases between.

The V and J genes are TRBV27 and TRBJ1-4; 8 nucleotides match TRBD1. After removal of 1 base from V and 7 bases from J, the junction contained 11 bases not matched to a gene. CDR1 is MNHEY, CDR2 SMNVEV, per germline (reference sequence). The CDR3 spans 17 residues. The CDR3 nucleotides are TGTGCCAGCAGTTTATTTTCAACAGGGGGTATGGCTGAAAAACTGTTTTTT. Its protein product is CASSLFSTGGMAEKLFF. Combining the CDR3 with reference TRBV27 and TRBJ1-4 gives the whole variable domain EAQVTQNPRYLITVTGKKLTVTCSQNMNHEYMSWYRQDPGLGLRQIYYSMNVEVTDKGDVPEGYKVSRKEKRNFPLILESPSPNQTSLYFCASSLFSTGGMAEKLFFGSGTQLSVL.

The rearrangement links TRBV14 to TRBJ2-3; 13 positions match TRBD2. The CDR3 length is 15 residues. J lost 6 bases, V lost 5 bases, and 5 bases had no gene match. Germline V gives CDR1 SGHDN, CDR2 FVKESK. DNA for the CDR3: TGTGCCAGCAGCGAGGGACTAGCGGGGTTGGATACGCAGTATTTT. Translation: CASSEGLAGLDTQYF.

V is TRBV6-5 and J is TRBJ2-7, with TRBD1 matching 9 bases. The trim removed 8 bases at V and 7 bases at J, leaving 6 bases unmatched. This CDR3 is 12 amino acids long. Germline V gene lookup returns CDR1 MNHEY and CDR2 SVGAGI. The CDR3 DNA is TGTGCCAGCGGACAGGGGCCGGGGGAGCAGTACTTC. Protein sequence: CASGQGPGEQYF.

The J gene is TRBJ1-4, the V gene TRBV29-1, with D perhaps matching TRBD1 (6 bases). Trimming cost V 1 base and J 0 bases, with 6 bases left between them. From germline, CDR1 is SQVTM and CDR2 ANQGSEA. This CDR3 region has 14 residues. The CDR3 sequence: CSVEGTATNEKLFF. Written as DNA, the CDR3 is TGCAGCGTTGAAGGGACAGCAACTAATGAAAAACTGTTTTTT.

The rearrangement links TRBV4-1 to TRBJ2-3; D is unclear. V lost 0 bases and J lost 0, with 7 bases in between. Germline V gene sequence: CDR1 MGHRA, CDR2 YSYEKL. This CDR3 contains 15 residues. CDR3 DNA sequence: TGCGCCAGCAGCCAAGATATGAGGAGCACAGATACGCAGTATTTT. Translation gives CASSQDMRSTDTQYF.

This chain connects TRBV18 to TRBJ1-2; 8 nucleotides line up with TRBD1. This CDR3 contains 15 residues. Germline V gene lookup returns CDR1 KGHSH and CDR2 LQKENI. V dropped 5 bases and J dropped 6; count of bases not matched to a gene: 11. CDR3 residues: CASSSITTGEDGYTF. For the CDR3, the DNA is TGTGCCAGCTCATCGATAACGACAGGGGAGGATGGCTACACCTTC. The full variable domain, rest sourced from reference TRBV18 and TRBJ1-2, is NAGVMQNPRHLVRRRGQEARLRCSPMKGHSHVYWYRQLPEEGLKFMVYLQKENIIDESGMPKERFSAEFPKEGPSILRIQQVVRGDSAAYFCASSSITTGEDGYTFGSGTRLTVV.

The V gene is TRBV7-2, the J gene TRBJ2-1, with 8 bases aligning to TRBD1. The V gene's germline CDR1 is SGHTA and CDR2 FQGNSA. V lost 1 base and J lost 9; bases outside the gene matches: 5. The CDR3 is 14 residues long. CDR3 coding DNA: TGTGCCAGCAGCTTAGGACAGGGGACTGGTGAGCAGTTCTTC. It encodes CASSLGQGTGEQFF.

This chain connects TRBV5-8 to TRBJ1-5; D unresolved. Germline values: CDR1 SGHTS, CDR2 YDEGEE. There are 17 residues in the CDR3. V lost 4 bases and J lost 0, with 17 bases in between. The CDR3 DNA is TGTGCCAGCAGCCGTCCAAGGGAGGGCTATAGCAATCAGCCCCAGCATTTT. This translates into CASSRPREGYSNQPQHF.

The chain links TRBV5-1 to TRBJ2-2; the match to TRBD1 covers 7 bases. V dropped 2 bases and J dropped 0; count of bases not matched to a gene: 4. The CDR3 sequence is 16 residues long. In germline, CDR1 is SGHRS, CDR2 YFSETQ. The CDR3 sequence: CASSFAGGPNTGELFF. CDR3 DNA sequence: TGCGCCAGCAGCTTTGCAGGGGGACCGAACACCGGGGAGCTGTTTTTT. Filled out from reference TRBV5-1 and TRBJ2-2, the complete variable domain reads KAGVTQTPRYLIKTRGQQVTLSCSPISGHRSVSWYQQTPGQGLQFLFEYFSETQRNKGNFPGRFSGRQFSNSRSEMNVSTLELGDSALYLCASSFAGGPNTGELFFGEGSRLTVL.

V is TRBV13 and J is TRBJ2-7, with D unresolved. The V end was cut by 0 bases, the J end by 4 bases, with 7 bases between. The CDR3 sequence is 13 residues long. Germline-derived CDR1 and CDR2 are PRHDT and FYEKMQ (reference sequence). CDR3 amino acids: CASSLGLVYEQYF. In DNA form, the CDR3 reads TGTGCCAGCAGCTTAGGCCTTGTGTACGAGCAGTACTTC.

The V and J genes are TRBV5-1 and TRBJ1-4; 7 nucleotides line up with TRBD1. The CDR3 spans 18 residues. Germline V gene sequence: CDR1 SGHRS, CDR2 YFSETQ. V was clipped by 2 bases and J by 0 bases; unmatched bases: 10. The CDR3 sequence is CASSFTAFTGATNEKLFF. As DNA, the CDR3 is TGCGCCAGCAGCTTTACCGCTTTTACAGGGGCAACTAATGAAAAACTGTTTTTT.

The chain combines TRBV19 with TRBJ2-1; 7 nucleotides match TRBD2. Germline assignment: CDR1 LNHDA and CDR2 SQIVND (reference sequence). This CDR3 region has 14 residues. Germline trimming cut 8 bases from V and 5 bases from J; bases unmatched to any gene: 9. Here the CDR3 DNA reads TGTGCCAGTCAGAAACGGGCGGGGGACAATGAGCAGTTCTTC. This encodes CASQKRAGDNEQFF.

The V call is TRBV6-1, the J call TRBJ1-2; TRBD1 might be the D (5 bases). The germline gives CDR1 MNHNS, CDR2 SASEGT. The CDR3 loop spans 14 amino acids. The V and J ends lost 4 bases and 8 bases respectively, with 17 bases between them. In DNA form, the CDR3 reads TGTGCCAGCAGTGTTGGCAGGGTGCGGGAGGGCTACACCTTC. Protein: CASSVGRVREGYTF.

For the CDR3, the DNA is TGTGCCAGCAGCCAAGAGCGGCGCGGGTGGGAAGAGACCCAGTACTTC. Amino acid sequence: CASSQERRGWEETQYF. This chain uses TRBV4-2 with TRBJ2-5, with D possibly being TRBD2 (5 bases). The germline V and J ends were trimmed by 0 bases and 3 bases, with 14 bases remaining between them. The CDR3 runs 16 residues. Germline loops: CDR1 LGHNA, CDR2 YNFKEQ.

The chain has TRBV1 and TRBJ1-5. TRBV1 represents a pseudogene. The CDR3 consists of 13 residues. CDR3 DNA: TGCACCAGCAGCCAAGATTCCCCGGGGCCCCAGCATTTT. Translation: CTSSQDSPGPQHF.

The chain is built from TRBV6-5 and TRBJ2-7; 9 bases map to TRBD1. The CDR3 covers 15 residues. Per the germline V gene, CDR1 is MNHEY and CDR2 is SVGAGI. J lost 1 base, V lost 2 bases, and 3 bases had no gene match. CDR3 in DNA: TGTGCCAGCAGTTACGGGGGGACAGGGTCCTACGAGCAGTACTTC. Translating it yields CASSYGGTGSYEQYF.

The chain uses TRBV29-1 and TRBJ2-3; 9 positions agree with TRBD1. CDR1 is SQVTM, CDR2 ANQGSEA, per germline. The CDR3 is 12 amino acids. Germline trimming cut 4 bases from V and 4 bases from J; bases unmatched to any gene: 0. The CDR3 here is CSVGTGADTQYF. The CDR3 nucleotides read TGCAGCGTTGGGACAGGGGCAGATACGCAGTATTTT.

J is TRBJ1-2 and V is TRBV19; no firm D call. Looked up from germline, CDR1 is LNHDA and CDR2 is SQIVND (reference sequence). Trimming cost V 3 bases and J 4 bases, with 18 bases left between them. The CDR3 covers 16 residues. This CDR3 is CASSIVSGVVGYGYTF. For the CDR3, the DNA is TGTGCCAGTAGTATTGTCTCCGGGGTGGTCGGCTATGGCTACACCTTC.

V is TRBV28 and J is TRBJ1-2, with TRBD1 as a possible D gene (5 bases). Germline CDR1 and CDR2: MDHEN and SYDVKM. The V and J ends lost 3 bases and 4 bases respectively, with 9 bases between them. The CDR3 is 13 amino acids. This CDR3 is CASSFGGSYGYTF. In DNA form, the CDR3 reads TGTGCCAGCAGTTTCGGGGGAAGCTATGGCTACACCTTC.